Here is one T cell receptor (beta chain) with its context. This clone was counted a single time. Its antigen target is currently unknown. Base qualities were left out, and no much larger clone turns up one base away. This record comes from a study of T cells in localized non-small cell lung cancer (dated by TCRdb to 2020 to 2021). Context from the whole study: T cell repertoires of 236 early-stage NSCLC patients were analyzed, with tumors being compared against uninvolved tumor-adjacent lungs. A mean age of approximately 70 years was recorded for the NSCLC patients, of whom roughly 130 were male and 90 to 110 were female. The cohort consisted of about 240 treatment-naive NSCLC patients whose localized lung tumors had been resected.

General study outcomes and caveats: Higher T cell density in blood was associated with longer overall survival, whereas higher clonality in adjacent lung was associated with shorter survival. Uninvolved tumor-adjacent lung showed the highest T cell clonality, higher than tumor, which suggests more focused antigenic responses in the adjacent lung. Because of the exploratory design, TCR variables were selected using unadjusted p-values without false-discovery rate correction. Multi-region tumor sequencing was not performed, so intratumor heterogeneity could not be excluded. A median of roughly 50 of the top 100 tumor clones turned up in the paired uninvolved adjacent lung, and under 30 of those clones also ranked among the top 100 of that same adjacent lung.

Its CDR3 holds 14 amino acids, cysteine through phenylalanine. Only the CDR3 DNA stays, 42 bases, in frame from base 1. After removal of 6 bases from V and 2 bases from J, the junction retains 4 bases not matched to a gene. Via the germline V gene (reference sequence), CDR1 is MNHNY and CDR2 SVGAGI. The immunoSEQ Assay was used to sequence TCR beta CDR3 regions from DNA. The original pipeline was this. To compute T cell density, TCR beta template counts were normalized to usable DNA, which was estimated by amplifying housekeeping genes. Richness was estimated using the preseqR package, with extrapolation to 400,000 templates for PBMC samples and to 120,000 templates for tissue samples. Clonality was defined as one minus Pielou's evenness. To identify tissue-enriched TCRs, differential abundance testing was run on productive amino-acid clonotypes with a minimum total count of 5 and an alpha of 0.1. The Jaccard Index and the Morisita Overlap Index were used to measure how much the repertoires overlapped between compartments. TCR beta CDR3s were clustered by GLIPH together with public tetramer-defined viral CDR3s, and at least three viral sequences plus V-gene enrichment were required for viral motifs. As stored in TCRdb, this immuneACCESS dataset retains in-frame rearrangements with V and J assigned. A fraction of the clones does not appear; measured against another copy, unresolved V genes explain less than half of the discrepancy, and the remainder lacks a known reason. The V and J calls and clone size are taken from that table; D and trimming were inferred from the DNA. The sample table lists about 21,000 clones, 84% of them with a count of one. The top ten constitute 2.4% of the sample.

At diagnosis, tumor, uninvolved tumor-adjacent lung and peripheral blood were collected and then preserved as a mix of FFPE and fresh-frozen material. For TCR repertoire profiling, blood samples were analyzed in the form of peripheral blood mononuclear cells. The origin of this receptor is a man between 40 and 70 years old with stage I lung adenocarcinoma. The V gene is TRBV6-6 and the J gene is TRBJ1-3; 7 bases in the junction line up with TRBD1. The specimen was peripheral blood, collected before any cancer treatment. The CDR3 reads CASSSTGAGNTIYF. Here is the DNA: TGTGCCAGCAGCTCTACAGGGGCTGGAAACACCATATATTTT.